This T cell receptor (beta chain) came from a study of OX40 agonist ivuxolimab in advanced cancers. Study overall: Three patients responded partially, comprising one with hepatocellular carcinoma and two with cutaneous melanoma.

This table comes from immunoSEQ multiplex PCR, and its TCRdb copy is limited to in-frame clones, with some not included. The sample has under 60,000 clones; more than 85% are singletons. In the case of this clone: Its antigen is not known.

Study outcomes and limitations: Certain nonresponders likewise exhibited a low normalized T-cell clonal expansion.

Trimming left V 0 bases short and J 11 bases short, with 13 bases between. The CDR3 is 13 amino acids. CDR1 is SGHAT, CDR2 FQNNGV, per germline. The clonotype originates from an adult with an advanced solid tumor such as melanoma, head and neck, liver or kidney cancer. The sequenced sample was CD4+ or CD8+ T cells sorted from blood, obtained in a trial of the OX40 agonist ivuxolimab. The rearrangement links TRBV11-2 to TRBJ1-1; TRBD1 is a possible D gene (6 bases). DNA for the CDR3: TGTGCCAGCAGCTTAGATTGGGGGCTCGAGGCTTTCTTT. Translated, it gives CASSLDWGLEAFF.